These 12 T cell receptor beta chains were all obtained from the same sample, sequenced in a study of CD8 T cells in Susac syndrome. Random hexamers primed reverse transcription of about 0.5 to 1 ug RNA. TCRdb re-derived calls from the immunoSEQ multiplex PCR reads in MiXCR, one entry per CDR3 protein. The sample contains 200,000 to 300,000 distinct CDR3 sequences, around 93% of which appear only once. The sample was CD4+ T cells from PBMCs. These receptors all stem from a human donor with multiple sclerosis.

The CDR3 DNA is TGTGCCAGCGGCACAGGGGAGGGAGTGTACGAGCAGTACTTC. Translated, it gives CASGTGEGVYEQYF. This sequence joins TRBV12-3 or TRBV12-4 and TRBJ2-7; tentatively, D is TRBD1 or TRBD2 (7 bases each). V shed 8 bases and J shed 4 bases, with 18 bases lying between them. The CDR3 extends over 14 amino acids.

The CDR3 loop is CASSVGAAGRIYNEQFF. The CDR3 DNA sequence: TGTGCCAGCAGCGTAGGGGCTGCGGGGCGGATATACAATGAGCAGTTCTTC. The chain employs TRBV9 and TRBJ2-1, with D maybe TRBD2 (6 bases). V lost 0 bases, J lost 4 bases, and 17 bases lay in between. The CDR3 runs 17 residues. Germline-derived CDR1 and CDR2 are SGDLS and YYNGEE.

This chain links TRBV19 with TRBJ2-1, with unresolved D. CDR1 and CDR2 (germline): LNHDA, SQIVND (reference sequence). Trimming removed 4 bases at V and 2 bases at J, with 6 bases between. This CDR3 has 13 amino acids. In nucleotides, the CDR3 is TGTGCCAGTAGTACAGCCCCCTACAATGAGCAGTTCTTC. This encodes CASSTAPYNEQFF.

The V and J genes are TRBV12-3 or TRBV12-4 and TRBJ1-2, with TRBD1 matching 8 bases. Unmatched junction bases numbered 9, after V lost 6 bases and J lost 3 bases. The CDR3 has 15 amino acids. The CDR3 sequence is CASSTTGGSDYGYTF. The CDR3 region has the DNA TGTGCCAGCAGCACCACAGGGGGATCAGACTATGGCTACACCTTC.

The chain recombines TRBV18 with TRBJ2-7; no firm D call. V was shortened by 0 bases and J by 2 bases, with 8 bases between the two germline ends. This CDR3 has 14 amino acids. Germline lookup yields CDR1 KGHSH and CDR2 LQKENI. The CDR3 loop is CASSPPYRAYEQYV. Here the CDR3 DNA reads TGTGCCAGCTCACCACCCTACAGAGCCTACGAGCAGTACGTC.

The rearrangement links TRBV20-1 to TRBJ2-5; 10 bases map to TRBD1. The V gene end was trimmed by 6 bases and the J gene end by 5 bases; junction bases not matched to a gene: 6. There are 13 residues in the CDR3. Germline V gives CDR1 DFQATT, CDR2 SNEGSKA (reference sequence). The CDR3 nucleotides are TGCAGTGCCTGGGACAGGGGTTATGAGACCCAGTACTTC. Translated, it gives CSAWDRGYETQYF.

V and J are TRBV24-1 and TRBJ2-3, with a possible D match to TRBD1 (6 bases). CDR3 length: 15 amino acids. Trimming removed 5 bases at V and 0 bases at J, with 11 bases between. CDR1 is KGHDR, CDR2 SFDVKD, per germline. CDR3: CATSGDIASTDTQYF. The CDR3 region has the DNA TGTGCCACCAGTGGGGACATCGCTAGCACAGATACGCAGTATTTT.

The CDR3 reads CASSLSAGEETQYF. CDR3 sequence (DNA): TGTGCCAGCAGCCTCTCGGCGGGGGAAGAGACCCAGTACTTC. The chain is built from TRBV9 and TRBJ2-5; 7 bases are shared with TRBD2. The CDR3 has 14 residues. CDR1 is SGDLS and CDR2 is YYNGEE in the germline V gene. Unmatched junction bases numbered 6, after V lost 4 bases and J lost 3 bases.

This chain joins TRBV12-3 or TRBV12-4 and TRBJ2-4; 7 bases match TRBD1. The CDR3 runs 13 residues. V lost 5 bases to trimming and J lost 11 bases; unmatched junction nucleotides: 9. The CDR3 DNA sequence: TGTGCCAGCAGTCCTCATGGACAGGCTTTTCAGTACTTC. It codes for CASSPHGQAFQYF.

The chain uses TRBV2 and TRBJ2-1, with TRBD2 matching over 10 bases. The V gene end was trimmed by 6 bases and the J gene end by 7 bases; junction bases not matched to a gene: 12. The germline gives CDR1 SNHLY, CDR2 FYNNEI. The CDR3 is 16 residues long. This CDR3 is CASRERGGGLVNEQFF. CDR3 DNA sequence: TGTGCCAGCAGAGAGCGGGGGGGCGGTCTTGTAAATGAGCAGTTCTTC.

The chain's CDR3 is CASSLGTTGYTF. CDR3 nucleotide sequence: TGCGCCAGCAGCTTAGGGACGACGGGCTACACCTTC. The genes are TRBV5-1 and TRBJ1-2, with D possibly matching TRBD1 (5 bases). Germline CDR1 is SGHRS and CDR2 is YFSETQ. V dropped 2 bases and J dropped 8 bases, with 10 bases sitting between them. This CDR3 comprises 12 residues.

The V gene is TRBV6-1, the J gene TRBJ2-7, with D maybe TRBD1 (5 bases). The V gene's germline CDR1 is MNHNS and CDR2 SASEGT. The germline V and J ends were trimmed by 2 bases and 7 bases, with 27 bases remaining between them. This CDR3 has 18 amino acids. The CDR3 sequence is CASSEMRWGVGRLREQYF. The CDR3 nucleotides are TGTGCCAGCAGTGAAATGAGGTGGGGCGTAGGGCGACTCCGGGAGCAGTACTTC.